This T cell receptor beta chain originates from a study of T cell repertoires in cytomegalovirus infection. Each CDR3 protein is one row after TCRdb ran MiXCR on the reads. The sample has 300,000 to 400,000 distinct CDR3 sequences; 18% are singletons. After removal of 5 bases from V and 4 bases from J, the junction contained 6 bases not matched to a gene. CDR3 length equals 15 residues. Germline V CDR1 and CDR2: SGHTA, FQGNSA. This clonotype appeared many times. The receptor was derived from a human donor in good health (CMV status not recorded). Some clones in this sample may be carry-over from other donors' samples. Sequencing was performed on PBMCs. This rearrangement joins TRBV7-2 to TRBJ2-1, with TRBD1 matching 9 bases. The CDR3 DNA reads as TGTGCCAGCAGCACCGACAGGGGGGAATACAATGAGCAGTTCTTC. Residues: CASSTDRGEYNEQFF.